This T cell receptor (beta chain) came from a study of identical twins. This clonotype was detected once. The antigen is unknown. Study-wide findings and caveats: Instead of following the same donors, the conclusions were based on cross-sectional statistical analysis.

TCRdb fed the 5' RACE reads into MiXCR, producing one record per CDR3 protein. In the table there are approximately 530,000 distinct CDR3 sequences, about 20% of which are singletons. Germline CDR1 and CDR2: MGHDK and SYGVNS. The CDR3 spans 17 residues. The V end lost 2 bases, the J end lost 9 bases, and 26 bases lay between the germline ends. The same sample was also used in a study of yellow fever vaccine responses in identical twins.

The clonotype was recovered from a woman aged 18-29 years in good health. The chain recombines TRBV25-1 with TRBJ2-7; D possibly uses TRBD1 or TRBD2 (5 bases each). The sequenced sample consisted of CD4+ T cells sorted from blood. CDR3 protein: CASSEQGMGTPSLGQYV. The CDR3 bases are TGTGCCAGCAGTGAACAGGGAATGGGGACCCCCAGTCTTGGGCAGTACGTC.